Listed below are T cell receptor beta chains from one sample, sequenced in a study of T cells after yellow fever vaccination. Each CDR3 protein gets one entry after TCRdb re-called the 5' RACE reads with MiXCR. The sample includes tens of thousands of distinct CDR3 sequences, 7.4% of them seen just once. The sequenced sample was CD8+ T cells sorted from PBMCs, obtained roughly 15 days after the first yellow fever vaccination. Receptors originate from a man aged 18-30 years who received the YFV17D yellow fever vaccine. CDR3s include the opening cysteine and the closing phenylalanine or tryptophan. Fields, in order: V gene, clone size, D gene, J gene, CDR3 protein, CDR3 DNA. The D gene is left open where the match is weak. Size tells how often a clone was seen (once, few, many) or the class of an expanded clone, and some rows leave it out.

v_gene: TRBV4-1; abundance: many; d_gene: .; j_gene: TRBJ2-7; CDR3aa: CASSPSQGNEQYF; CDR3nt: TGCGCCAGCAGCCCGAGCCAGGGTAACGAGCAGTACTTC
v_gene: TRBV6-5; abundance: many; d_gene: .; j_gene: TRBJ2-5; CDR3aa: CASSYTGGEYQETQYF; CDR3nt: TGTGCCAGCAGTTACACAGGGGGGGAGTACCAAGAGACCCAGTACTTC
v_gene: TRBV15; abundance: large; d_gene: TRBD2; j_gene: TRBJ2-2; CDR3aa: CATSRDVEVLASGGTGELFF; CDR3nt: TGTGCCACCAGCAGAGATGTAGAGGTGTTGGCTAGCGGGGGGACCGGGGAGCTGTTTTTT
v_gene: TRBV15; abundance: many; d_gene: .; j_gene: TRBJ1-3; CDR3aa: CATSRVPASGNTIYF; CDR3nt: TGTGCCACCAGCAGAGTCCCGGCCTCTGGAAACACCATATATTTT
v_gene: TRBV4-1; abundance: .; d_gene: TRBD1; j_gene: TRBJ1-1; CDR3aa: CASSQTTPGQEGTEAFF; CDR3nt: TGCGCCAGCAGCCAGACTACACCGGGACAGGAGGGCACTGAAGCTTTCTTT
v_gene: TRBV30; abundance: many; d_gene: .; j_gene: TRBJ1-2; CDR3aa: CAWSVLGRAGYGYTF; CDR3nt: TGTGCCTGGAGTGTCCTGGGCAGGGCCGGCTATGGCTACACCTTC
v_gene: TRBV27; abundance: many; d_gene: .; j_gene: TRBJ2-7; CDR3aa: CASSNNYEQYF; CDR3nt: TGTGCCAGCAGCAACAACTACGAGCAGTACTTC
v_gene: TRBV20-1; abundance: many; d_gene: .; j_gene: TRBJ1-4; CDR3aa: CSARVRSTNEKLFF; CDR3nt: TGCAGTGCTAGAGTCCGCTCAACTAATGAAAAACTGTTTTTT
v_gene: TRBV7-9; abundance: many; d_gene: TRBD2; j_gene: TRBJ2-5; CDR3aa: CASSLVRAGDQETQYF; CDR3nt: TGTGCCAGCAGCTTAGTTCGAGCGGGGGACCAAGAGACCCAGTACTTC
v_gene: TRBV29-1; abundance: many; d_gene: .; j_gene: TRBJ2-3; CDR3aa: CSALGGTDTQYF; CDR3nt: TGCAGCGCCCTGGGGGGCACAGATACGCAGTATTTT
v_gene: TRBV15; abundance: many; d_gene: .; j_gene: TRBJ2-3; CDR3aa: CATSRVLDGTDTQYF; CDR3nt: TGTGCCACCAGCAGAGTGCTGGACGGCACAGATACGCAGTATTTT
v_gene: TRBV4-3; abundance: many; d_gene: .; j_gene: TRBJ1-1; CDR3aa: CASSQNRDYTEAFF; CDR3nt: TGCGCCAGCAGCCAAAACAGGGATTACACTGAAGCTTTCTTT
v_gene: TRBV20-1; abundance: .; d_gene: TRBD2; j_gene: TRBJ2-1; CDR3aa: CSARRWASGGALGNEQFF; CDR3nt: TGCAGTGCTAGAAGGTGGGCTAGCGGGGGGGCCTTGGGAAATGAGCAGTTCTTC
v_gene: TRBV7-9; abundance: many; d_gene: .; j_gene: TRBJ1-5; CDR3aa: CASSLDLGYMGNQPQHF; CDR3nt: TGTGCCAGCAGCCTTGATCTAGGGTACATGGGCAATCAGCCCCAGCATTTT
v_gene: TRBV15; abundance: many; d_gene: TRBD1; j_gene: TRBJ2-1; CDR3aa: CATQVSLGTGSGEQFF; CDR3nt: TGTGCCACGCAGGTCTCGCTCGGGACAGGTAGCGGTGAGCAGTTCTTC
v_gene: TRBV2; abundance: many; d_gene: TRBD1; j_gene: TRBJ2-1; CDR3aa: CASLRSLTGDNEQFF; CDR3nt: TGTGCCAGCCTACGAAGCCTGACAGGGGACAATGAGCAGTTCTTC
v_gene: TRBV5-1; abundance: many; d_gene: TRBD2; j_gene: TRBJ2-1; CDR3aa: CASSLNFRGGASYNEQFF; CDR3nt: TGCGCCAGCAGCTTGAATTTTCGGGGGGGCGCATCCTACAATGAGCAGTTCTTC
v_gene: TRBV12-3/TRBV12-4; abundance: many; d_gene: .; j_gene: TRBJ1-1; CDR3aa: CASSLAGTEAFF; CDR3nt: TGTGCCAGCAGTTTAGCTGGCACTGAAGCTTTCTTT
v_gene: TRBV7-6; abundance: many; d_gene: TRBD2; j_gene: TRBJ2-1; CDR3aa: CASSPWTSGEQFF; CDR3nt: TGTGCCAGCAGCCCCTGGACTAGTGGTGAGCAGTTCTTC
v_gene: TRBV25-1; abundance: many; d_gene: TRBD1; j_gene: TRBJ2-7; CDR3aa: CASSGFGTGGYEQYF; CDR3nt: TGTGCCAGCAGTGGATTCGGGACAGGGGGTTACGAGCAGTACTTC
v_gene: TRBV7-2; abundance: many; d_gene: .; j_gene: TRBJ2-2; CDR3aa: CASSYGTGELFF; CDR3nt: TGTGCCAGCAGCTACGGGACAGGGGAGCTGTTTTTT
v_gene: TRBV3-1; abundance: many; d_gene: .; j_gene: TRBJ1-1; CDR3aa: CASSQDPLLRSEAFF; CDR3nt: TGTGCCAGCAGCCAAGACCCCCTCCTGCGGTCTGAAGCTTTCTTT
v_gene: TRBV12-5; abundance: many; d_gene: .; j_gene: TRBJ2-3; CDR3aa: CASGSSLEDTQYF; CDR3nt: TGTGCTAGTGGAAGTAGCCTGGAAGATACGCAGTATTTT
v_gene: TRBV13; abundance: many; d_gene: .; j_gene: TRBJ2-1; CDR3aa: CASSSGGVGEQFF; CDR3nt: TGTGCCAGCAGCTCAGGCGGTGTAGGGGAGCAGTTCTTC
v_gene: TRBV6-5; abundance: many; d_gene: TRBD2; j_gene: TRBJ2-5; CDR3aa: CASSYLRGEETQYF; CDR3nt: TGTGCCAGCAGTTACCTGCGGGGGGAAGAGACCCAGTACTTC
v_gene: TRBV7-2; abundance: .; d_gene: .; j_gene: TRBJ2-5; CDR3aa: CASSLELMQETQYF; CDR3nt: TGTGCCAGCAGCTTAGAGCTGATGCAAGAGACCCAGTACTTC
v_gene: TRBV6-2/TRBV6-3; abundance: many; d_gene: TRBD1; j_gene: TRBJ2-3; CDR3aa: CASSYSTGGWDTQYF; CDR3nt: TGTGCCAGCAGTTACTCGACAGGGGGCTGGGATACGCAGTATTTT
v_gene: TRBV20-1; abundance: many; d_gene: .; j_gene: TRBJ1-2; CDR3aa: CSAKGIGYTF; CDR3nt: TGCAGTGCTAAGGGTATTGGCTACACCTTC
v_gene: TRBV28; abundance: many; d_gene: .; j_gene: TRBJ1-2; CDR3aa: CASSFGHHYGYTF; CDR3nt: TGTGCCAGCAGTTTTGGCCACCACTATGGCTACACCTTC
v_gene: TRBV2; abundance: many; d_gene: TRBD1; j_gene: TRBJ1-1; CDR3aa: CASSEDRGLEAFF; CDR3nt: TGTGCCAGCAGTGAGGACAGGGGATTGGAAGCTTTCTTT
v_gene: TRBV27; abundance: many; d_gene: .; j_gene: TRBJ1-5; CDR3aa: CASGSSNQPQHF; CDR3nt: TGTGCCAGCGGCTCAAGCAATCAGCCCCAGCATTTT
v_gene: TRBV23-1; abundance: .; d_gene: .; j_gene: TRBJ2-1; CDR3aa: CASSHTRQADNRPNEQFF; CDR3nt: TGCGCCAGCAGTCATACACGACAGGCCGATAACCGACCCAATGAGCAGTTCTTC
v_gene: TRBV12-3/TRBV12-4; abundance: many; d_gene: .; j_gene: TRBJ2-5; CDR3aa: CASSLREGQVETQYF; CDR3nt: TGTGCCAGCAGTTTAAGGGAAGGGCAGGTAGAGACCCAGTACTTC
v_gene: TRBV12-3/TRBV12-4; abundance: many; d_gene: TRBD1; j_gene: TRBJ2-7; CDR3aa: CASSWGQSYEQYF; CDR3nt: TGTGCCAGCAGTTGGGGACAGTCCTACGAGCAGTACTTC
v_gene: TRBV11-2; abundance: many; d_gene: TRBD1; j_gene: TRBJ2-1; CDR3aa: CASSPVPGQGEDNEQFF; CDR3nt: TGTGCCAGCAGCCCAGTACCGGGACAGGGAGAAGACAATGAGCAGTTCTTC
v_gene: TRBV4-3; abundance: .; d_gene: .; j_gene: TRBJ1-2; CDR3aa: CASSQAGGPLDYGYTF; CDR3nt: TGCGCCAGCAGCCAAGCGGGGGGCCCTCTTGACTATGGCTACACCTTC
v_gene: TRBV4-2; abundance: many; d_gene: TRBD1; j_gene: TRBJ2-5; CDR3aa: CASSPTPGTDQETQYF; CDR3nt: TGTGCCAGCAGCCCCACGCCCGGGACAGACCAAGAGACCCAGTACTTC
v_gene: TRBV5-1; abundance: many; d_gene: TRBD2; j_gene: TRBJ2-5; CDR3aa: CASSSGGFMVRETQYF; CDR3nt: TGCGCCAGCAGCTCGGGGGGTTTCATGGTGAGAGAAACCCAGTACTTC
v_gene: TRBV23-1; abundance: many; d_gene: TRBD1; j_gene: TRBJ2-5; CDR3aa: CASSHDRAQETQYF; CDR3nt: TGCGCCAGCAGTCACGACAGGGCCCAAGAGACCCAGTACTTC
v_gene: TRBV12-3/TRBV12-4; abundance: many; d_gene: TRBD2; j_gene: TRBJ2-3; CDR3aa: CASRQTSGGADTQYF; CDR3nt: TGTGCCAGCAGACAGACTAGCGGGGGGGCAGATACGCAGTATTTT
v_gene: TRBV5-1; abundance: few; d_gene: .; j_gene: TRBJ2-6; CDR3aa: CASSLGTAPGANVLTF; CDR3nt: TGCGCCAGCAGCTTGGGGACAGCTCCTGGGGCCAACGTCCTGACTTTC
v_gene: TRBV6-5; abundance: many; d_gene: .; j_gene: TRBJ2-1; CDR3aa: CASSLGGGEKFF; CDR3nt: TGTGCCAGCAGCCTAGGAGGGGGCGAGAAGTTCTTC
v_gene: TRBV27; abundance: many; d_gene: .; j_gene: TRBJ1-5; CDR3aa: CASSPGWGNQPQHF; CDR3nt: TGTGCCAGCAGCCCGGGGTGGGGAAATCAGCCCCAGCATTTT
v_gene: TRBV4-3; abundance: many; d_gene: .; j_gene: TRBJ1-6; CDR3aa: CASSQDVDSLNNSPLHF; CDR3nt: TGCGCCAGCAGCCAAGATGTGGACTCCCTCAATAATTCACCCCTCCACTTT
v_gene: TRBV7-9; abundance: many; d_gene: .; j_gene: TRBJ2-2; CDR3aa: CASSSPLVNTGELFF; CDR3nt: TGTGCCAGCAGCTCGCCCCTCGTCAACACCGGGGAGCTGTTTTTT
v_gene: TRBV9; abundance: many; d_gene: .; j_gene: TRBJ2-5; CDR3aa: CASSVRREETQETQYF; CDR3nt: TGTGCCAGCAGCGTACGCAGGGAGGAGACTCAAGAGACCCAGTACTTC
v_gene: TRBV7-2; abundance: many; d_gene: .; j_gene: TRBJ2-2; CDR3aa: CASAPVGGPPGELFF; CDR3nt: TGTGCCAGCGCACCAGTGGGGGGGCCTCCCGGGGAGCTGTTTTTT
v_gene: TRBV6-5; abundance: many; d_gene: TRBD1; j_gene: TRBJ2-3; CDR3aa: CASSYGQGADTQYF; CDR3nt: TGTGCCAGCAGTTACGGACAGGGGGCAGATACGCAGTATTTT
v_gene: TRBV15; abundance: many; d_gene: .; j_gene: TRBJ1-1; CDR3aa: CATSSYGMNTEAFF; CDR3nt: TGTGCCACCAGCAGCTACGGAATGAACACTGAAGCTTTCTTT